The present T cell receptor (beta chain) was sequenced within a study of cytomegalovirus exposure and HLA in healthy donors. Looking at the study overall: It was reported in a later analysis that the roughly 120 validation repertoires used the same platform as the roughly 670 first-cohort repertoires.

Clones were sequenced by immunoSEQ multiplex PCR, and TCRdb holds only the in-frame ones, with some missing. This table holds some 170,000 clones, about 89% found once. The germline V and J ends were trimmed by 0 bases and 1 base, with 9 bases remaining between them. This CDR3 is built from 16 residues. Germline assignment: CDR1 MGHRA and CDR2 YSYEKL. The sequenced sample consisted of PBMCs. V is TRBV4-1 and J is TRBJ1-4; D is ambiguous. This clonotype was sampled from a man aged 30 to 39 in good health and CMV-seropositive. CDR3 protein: CASSQDLWGTNEKLFF. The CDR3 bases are TGCGCCAGCAGCCAAGATCTATGGGGAACTAATGAAAAACTGTTTTTT.